The source of this TCR beta chain is a study of post-analysis software for immune sequencing data. Whole-study context: The patients showed relapsing-remitting, secondary progressive and progressive-relapsing multiple sclerosis courses.

Prepared libraries of TCR beta cDNA carried unique molecular identifiers. cDNA molecules numbering about 490,000 came from roughly 1 to 10 million T cells. TCRdb reprocessed the PCR reads with MiXCR, giving one entry per CDR3 protein. This table has about 570,000 distinct CDR3 sequences, around a third appearing once. V was shortened by 3 bases and J by 6 bases, with 9 bases between the two germline ends. The V gene's germline CDR1 is DFQATT and CDR2 SNEGSKA (reference sequence). The CDR3 spans 12 residues. Broader study findings: Five TRBV segments were significantly more frequent in patients than in controls. TRBV5-6, TRBV5-1 and TRBV20-1 were among these segments. Those samples that were prepared in the same batch co-clustered strongly by F measure.

As for this clonotype: Its antigen is not identified.

This receptor was taken from a girl aged 2 to 17 with multiple sclerosis. Sample: blood. This chain uses TRBV20-1 with TRBJ2-1; the D is unclear. CDR3 amino acids: CSASAAANEQFF. DNA of the CDR3: TGCAGTGCTAGTGCAGCCGCCAATGAGCAGTTCTTC.